Only a few counts were recorded for the clone carrying this T cell receptor beta chain. Its target is unknown. CDR1 and CDR2 (germline): LNHDA, SQIVND (reference sequence). This CDR3 comprises 13 residues. V gave up 4 bases and J gave up 4 bases, with 11 bases separating them. If patients had autoimmune disease history or systemic immunosuppression, they were excluded. Drawing of blood for sampling happened at baseline, at cycle 4 day 1, and at cycle 7 day 1. This entry belongs to a study of OX40 agonist ivuxolimab in advanced cancers. Study observations and caveats: Researchers did not determine the expanded peripheral T cells' antigen specificity. It was also the case that some nonresponders had low normalized T-cell clonal expansion.

Method: immunoSEQ multiplex PCR; TCRdb's copy keeps in-frame clones and lacks some. This table holds around 41,000 clones, approximately 90% found once. The V and J genes are TRBV19 and TRBJ2-7, with D perhaps matching TRBD1 or TRBD2 (5 bases each). Sample: CD4+ or CD8+ T cells sorted from blood, taken in a trial of the OX40 agonist ivuxolimab. This sequence originates from an adult with an advanced solid tumor such as melanoma, head and neck, liver or kidney cancer. This chain's CDR3 is CASSTHGGYEQYF. For the CDR3, the DNA is TGTGCCAGTAGTACGCATGGGGGTTACGAGCAGTACTTC.